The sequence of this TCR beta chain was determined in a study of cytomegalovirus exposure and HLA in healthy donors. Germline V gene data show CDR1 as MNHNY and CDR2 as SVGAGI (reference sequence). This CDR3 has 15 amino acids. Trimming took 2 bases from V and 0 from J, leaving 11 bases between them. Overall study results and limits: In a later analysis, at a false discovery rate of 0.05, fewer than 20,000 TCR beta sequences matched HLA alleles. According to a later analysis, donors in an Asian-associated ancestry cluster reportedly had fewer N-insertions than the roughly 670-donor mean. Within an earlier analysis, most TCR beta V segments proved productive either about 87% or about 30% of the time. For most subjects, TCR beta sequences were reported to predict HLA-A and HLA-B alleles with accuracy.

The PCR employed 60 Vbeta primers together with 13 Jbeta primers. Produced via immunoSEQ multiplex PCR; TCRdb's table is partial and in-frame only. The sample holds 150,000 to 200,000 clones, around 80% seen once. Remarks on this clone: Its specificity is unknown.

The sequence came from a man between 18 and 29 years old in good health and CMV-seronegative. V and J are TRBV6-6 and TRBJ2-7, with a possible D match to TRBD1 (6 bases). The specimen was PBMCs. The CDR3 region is CASSYGHRVSYEQYF. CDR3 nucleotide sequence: TGTGCCAGCAGTTACGGTCACAGGGTCTCCTACGAGCAGTACTTC.